This T cell receptor (beta chain) was identified during a study of blood T cell repertoires in COVID-19. Whole-study context: Both acute and convalescent COVID-19 samples were obtained from the United States, Italy and Spain. In each case, the material was cDNA or gDNA derived from T cells, B-cell-depleted T cells, or PBMCs.

Deletions cut 1 base from V and 7 bases from J, with 13 bases between. The germline CDR1 and CDR2 sequences are MGHRA and YSYEKL. CDR3 length: 15 residues. The authors' processing: The assay estimated nucleated cells by amplifying reference gene primers. Here immunoSEQ multiplex PCR was the method, and the copy in TCRdb shows in-frame clones only, minus some. The V and J calls and clone size were taken over from that table, and D and trimming were inferred from the DNA. The table records approximately 44,000 clones, roughly 90% of them present only once. The source material was peripheral blood. This chain joins TRBV4-1 and TRBJ1-4; perhaps TRBD1 as D (5 bases). The receptor comes from a human donor in a cohort sampled during active COVID-19. CDR3 bases: TGCGCCAGCAGCCAAGTTGGTACAGGTGTTGAAAAACTGTTTTTT. Protein product: CASSQVGTGVEKLFF.